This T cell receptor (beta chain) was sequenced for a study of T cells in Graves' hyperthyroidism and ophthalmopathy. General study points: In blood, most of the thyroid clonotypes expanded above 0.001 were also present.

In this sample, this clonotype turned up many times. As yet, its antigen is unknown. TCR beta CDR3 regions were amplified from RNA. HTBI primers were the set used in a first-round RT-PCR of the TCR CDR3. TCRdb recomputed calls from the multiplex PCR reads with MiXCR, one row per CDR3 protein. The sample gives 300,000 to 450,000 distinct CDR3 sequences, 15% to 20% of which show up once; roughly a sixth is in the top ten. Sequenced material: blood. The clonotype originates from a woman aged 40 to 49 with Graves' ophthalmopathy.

The CDR3 is CASSQENKNYGYTF. CDR3 in DNA: TGCGCCAGCAGCCAAGAGAACAAGAACTATGGCTACACCTTC. The chain has TRBV4-1 and TRBJ1-2; D ambiguous. Deletions cut 0 bases from V and 2 bases from J, with 7 bases between. The CDR3 loop spans 14 amino acids. Germline-derived CDR1 and CDR2 are MGHRA and YSYEKL.